Following are 2 T cell receptor beta chains from one sample sequenced in a study of vaccination effects on CD4 cells after COVID-19 (dated 2022 in TCRdb). Antigens of these TCRs are unknown. Libraries were prepared through the immunoSEQ multiplex PCR assay. In its TCRdb copy, this immuneACCESS table keeps in-frame sequences only and misses some clones. Where compared with another copy, unresolved V genes explain less than half of these, and the others have no known cause. This sample lists some 36,000 clones; around 63% were detected once. More than 3.5% of the sample is held by the ten biggest clonotypes. After about 10 days of culture, CD4+ T cells were isolated with the EasySep CD4+ T cell isolation kit. The source was CD4+ T cells from PBMCs cultured without peptide, collected before COVID-19 vaccination. The receptors stem from a human donor who received a COVID-19 vaccine.

This chain joins TRBV6-4 and TRBJ1-2; TRBD1 might be the D (6 bases). The CDR3 consists of 15 residues. Germline V gene lookup returns CDR1 MRHNA and CDR2 SNTAGT. The ends were cut back, 0 bases at V and 8 bases at J, with 16 bases in the middle. As DNA, the CDR3 is TGTGCCAGCAGTGACTCGATTGGGGGCCGGGCGGGCTACACCTTC. Protein sequence: CASSDSIGGRAGYTF.

The rearrangement joins TRBV11-3 to TRBJ2-2; TRBD2 agrees at 7 bases. Per the germline V gene, CDR1 is SGHNT and CDR2 is YENEEA. This CDR3 spans 15 amino acids. The junction had 7 bases not matched to a gene; V was cut back by 4 bases and J by 5 bases. The CDR3 DNA reads TGTGCCAGCAGCTCCCGGGAGGCCAATACCGGGGAGCTGTTTTTT. Encoded protein: CASSSREANTGELFF.